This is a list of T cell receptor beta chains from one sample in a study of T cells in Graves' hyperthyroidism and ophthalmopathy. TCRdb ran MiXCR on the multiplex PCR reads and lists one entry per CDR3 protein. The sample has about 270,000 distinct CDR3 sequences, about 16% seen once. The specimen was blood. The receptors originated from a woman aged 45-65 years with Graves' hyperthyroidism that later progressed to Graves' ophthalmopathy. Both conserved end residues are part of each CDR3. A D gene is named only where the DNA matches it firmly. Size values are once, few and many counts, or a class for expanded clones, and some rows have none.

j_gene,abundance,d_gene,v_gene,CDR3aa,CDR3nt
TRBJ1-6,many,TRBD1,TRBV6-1,CASLQTGVSPLHF,TGTGCCAGCCTTCAGACAGGGGTGTCACCCCTCCACTTT
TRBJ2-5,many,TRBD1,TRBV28,CASSFGTGVQETQYF,TGTGCCAGCAGTTTCGGGACAGGGGTCCAAGAGACCCAGTACTTC
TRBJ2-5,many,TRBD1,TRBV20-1,CSARDNRDSLSQYF,TGCAGTGCTAGGGACAACCGGGACAGCCTATCCCAGTACTTC
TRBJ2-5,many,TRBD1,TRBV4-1,CASSQPGTGDQETQYF,TGCGCCAGCAGCCAACCCGGGACAGGCGATCAAGAGACCCAGTACTTC
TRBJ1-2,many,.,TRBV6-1,CASRPLTALYGYTF,TGTGCCAGCAGACCCTTGACAGCCCTCTATGGCTACACCTTC
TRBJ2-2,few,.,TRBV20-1,CSASEWNTGELFF,TGCAGTGCTAGTGAATGGAACACCGGGGAGCTGTTTTTT
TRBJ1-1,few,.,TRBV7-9,CASSVGGNEAFF,TGTGCCAGCAGCGTTGGGGGTAATGAAGCTTTCTTT
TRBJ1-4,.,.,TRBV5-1,CASSPRAGGDEKLFF,TGCGCCAGCAGCCCCAGGGCTGGAGGGGATGAAAAACTGTTTTTT
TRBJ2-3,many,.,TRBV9,CASSVVGGGSTDTQYF,TGTGCCAGCAGCGTAGTAGGAGGAGGGAGCACAGATACGCAGTATTTT
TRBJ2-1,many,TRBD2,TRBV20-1,CSAWAGGPGEQFF,TGCAGTGCTTGGGCGGGAGGGCCCGGTGAGCAGTTCTTC
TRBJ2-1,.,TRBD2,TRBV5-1,CASSELAGPGEQFF,TGCGCCAGCAGCGAACTAGCGGGACCGGGTGAGCAGTTCTTC
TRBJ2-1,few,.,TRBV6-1,CASSPRRGTYNEQFF,TGTGCCAGCAGTCCCCGCAGGGGAACCTACAATGAGCAGTTCTTC
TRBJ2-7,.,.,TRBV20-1,CSASLADGTCEQYF,TGCAGTGCTAGTTTAGCGGACGGAACCTGCGAGCAGTACTTC
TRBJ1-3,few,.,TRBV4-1,CASSQGGRRISGNTIYF,TGCGCCAGCAGCCAAGGAGGACGACGTATCTCTGGAAACACCATATATTTT
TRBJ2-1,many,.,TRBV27,CASSSIIRYNEQFF,TGTGCCAGCAGTAGCATCATCCGCTACAATGAGCAGTTCTTC
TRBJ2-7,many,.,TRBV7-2,CASSLAGAPYEQYF,TGTGCCAGCAGCTTAGCGGGAGCACCCTACGAGCAGTACTTC
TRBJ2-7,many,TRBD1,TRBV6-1,CASSRDRGQDEQYF,TGTGCCAGTTCCCGGGACAGGGGGCAGGACGAGCAGTACTTC
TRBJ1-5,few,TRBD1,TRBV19,CASSILQGASNQPQHF,TGTGCCAGTAGTATATTACAGGGGGCAAGCAATCAGCCCCAGCATTTT
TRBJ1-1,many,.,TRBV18,CASSPSLNTEAFF,TGTGCCAGCTCACCCTCGCTGAACACTGAAGCTTTCTTT
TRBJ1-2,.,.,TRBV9,CASSVGRLNYGYTF,TGTGCCAGCAGCGTAGGGCGGCTGAACTATGGCTACACCTTC
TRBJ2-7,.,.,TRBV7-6,CASSLAQDEQYF,TGTGCCAGCAGCTTAGCCCAGGACGAGCAGTACTTC
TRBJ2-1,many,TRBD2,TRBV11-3,CASSGGRFSGSSYNEQFF,TGTGCCAGCAGCGGGGGGAGGTTTAGCGGGAGCTCCTACAATGAGCAGTTCTTC
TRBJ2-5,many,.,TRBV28,CASSTIYQETQYF,TGTGCCAGCAGTACTATTTACCAAGAGACCCAGTACTTC
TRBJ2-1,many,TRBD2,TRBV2,CASSERGVVKQFF,TGTGCCAGCAGTGAACGGGGGGTGGTTAAGCAGTTCTTC
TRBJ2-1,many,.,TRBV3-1,CASRQRQVSNEQFF,TGTGCCAGCAGACAAAGACAGGTCTCCAATGAGCAGTTCTTC
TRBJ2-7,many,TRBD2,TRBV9,CASSVSSGSSYEQYF,TGTGCCAGCAGCGTCTCTAGCGGGAGCTCCTACGAGCAGTACTTC
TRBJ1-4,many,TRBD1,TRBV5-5,CASSLAAGTGEKLFF,TGTGCCAGCAGCTTGGCTGCCGGGACAGGTGAAAAACTGTTTTTT
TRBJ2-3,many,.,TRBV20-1,CSASGAGQSSTDTQYF,TGCAGTGCTAGTGGGGCGGGACAAAGCTCCACAGATACGCAGTATTTT
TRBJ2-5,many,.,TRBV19,CASSPQGGQETQYF,TGTGCCAGTAGTCCCCAGGGGGGACAAGAGACCCAGTACTTC
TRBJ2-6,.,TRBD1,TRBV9,CASQGAIDNVLTF,TGTGCCAGCCAGGGGGCAATTGACAACGTCCTGACTTTC
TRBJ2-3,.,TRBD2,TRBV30,CAWSVLAGAQYF,TGTGCCTGGAGTGTACTAGCGGGAGCGCAGTATTTT
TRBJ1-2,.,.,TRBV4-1,CASSQKEGFDGYTF,TGCGCCAGCAGCCAAAAGGAGGGTTTCGATGGCTACACCTTC
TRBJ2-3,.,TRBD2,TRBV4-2,CASSLGLAGAGSTDTQYF,TGTGCCAGCAGCCTGGGACTAGCGGGGGCGGGTAGCACAGATACGCAGTATTTT
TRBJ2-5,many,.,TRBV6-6,CASSYEGGETQYF,TGTGCCAGCAGTTACGAAGGGGGGGAGACCCAGTACTTC
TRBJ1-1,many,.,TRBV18,CASSLEALTVAFF,TGTGCCAGCTCACTGGAGGCCCTAACGGTCGCTTTCTTT
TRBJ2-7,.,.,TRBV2,CASPGEAKQYF,TGTGCCAGCCCGGGTGAAGCGAAGCAGTACTTC
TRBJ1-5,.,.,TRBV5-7,CASSLEAGEDNQPQHF,TGTGCCAGCAGCTTGGAAGCCGGGGAAGACAATCAGCCCCAGCATTTT
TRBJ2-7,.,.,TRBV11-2,CAGSHVTATFYEQYF,TGTGCCGGCAGCCATGTAACAGCTACCTTCTACGAGCAGTACTTC
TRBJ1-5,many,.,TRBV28,CASREAGARNQPQHF,TGTGCCAGCAGAGAGGCAGGGGCCCGGAATCAGCCCCAGCATTTT
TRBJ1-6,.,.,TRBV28,CASSFLDSYLGSPLHF,TGTGCCAGCAGTTTCCTAGACAGTTACTTAGGTTCACCCCTCCACTTT
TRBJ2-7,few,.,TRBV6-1,CASSEAASSYEQYF,TGTGCCAGCAGTGAAGCGGCTAGCAGCTACGAGCAGTACTTC
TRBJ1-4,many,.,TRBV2,CASSEALPPSSTNEKLFF,TGTGCCAGCAGTGAAGCGCTGCCCCCGAGTTCGACTAATGAAAAACTGTTTTTT
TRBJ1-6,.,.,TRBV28,CASTTSYNSPLHF,TGTGCCAGCACCACTTCCTATAATTCACCCCTCCACTTT
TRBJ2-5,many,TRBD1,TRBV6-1,CASRTGGQETQYF,TGTGCCAGCAGGACAGGGGGGCAAGAGACCCAGTACTTC
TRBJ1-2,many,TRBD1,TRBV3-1,CASSRQDRDNYGYTF,TGTGCCAGCAGCCGACAGGACAGGGATAACTATGGCTACACCTTC